This T cell receptor (beta chain) is from a study of blood T cell repertoires in COVID-19. Study at large: The United States, Italy and Spain provided the acute and convalescent COVID-19 samples.

CDR1 and CDR2 from the germline V gene are WSHSY and SAAADI. This CDR3 is 14 amino acids long. The V and J ends lost 8 bases and 7 bases respectively, with 18 bases between them. Under the authors' procedure: Researchers report that nucleated cell counts were estimated from reference gene primer amplification. The protocol was immunoSEQ multiplex PCR, while the TCRdb copy is restricted to in-frame clones and leaves out a portion. That table furnishes V, J and clone size, whereas the DNA furnished D and trimming. This table has over 250,000 clones, more than 75% appearing once. The sequencing sample was made of peripheral blood. The J gene is TRBJ1-3, the V gene TRBV10-2; D gene ambiguous. This receptor was identified in a woman in her forties or fifties with acute or convalescent COVID-19. The CDR3 sequence: CASRGGRVGNTIYF. The CDR3 DNA is TGCGCCAGCCGGGGAGGACGAGTTGGGAACACCATATATTTT.